The rows below give T cell receptor beta chains drawn from one sample of a study of shared clonotypes between healthy human individuals. The assay was immunoSEQ multiplex PCR, and TCRdb's table has in-frame clones only and misses some. Among roughly 850,000 clones listed, 96% were seen once. Sequencing used naive CD8+ T cells sorted from blood. The receptors come from a young man in good health. The CDR3 runs from the conserved cysteine through the conserved F or W. The D gene is left open where the match is weak. Part of the rows lack a size; the others show once, few, many or a class for expanded clones.

TGTGCCAGCAGTGAGTGGGTAGTGAAAAACACCATATATTTT | CASSEWVVKNTIYF | 14 | TRBV6-1 | NA | NA | TRBJ1-3
TGTGCCACCAGCAGCAACACAGGGGGAACTCACGAGCAGTACTTC | CATSSNTGGTHEQYF | 15 | TRBV15 | NA | TRBD1 | TRBJ2-7
TGTGCCAGCAGTACCGGGCCGTGGGATGAGCAGTTCTTC | CASSTGPWDEQFF | 13 | TRBV6-5 | NA | NA | TRBJ2-1
TGTGCCTGGAGCCCAGCGGGAGGTAGTATCGGGGAGCTGTTTTTT | CAWSPAGGSIGELFF | 15 | TRBV30 | NA | TRBD2 | TRBJ2-2
TGCGCCAGCAGGCTAGATCTCTACTACGAGCAGTACTTC | CASRLDLYYEQYF | 13 | TRBV5-1 | NA | NA | TRBJ2-7
TGCGCCAGCAGCTATGGACTAGCGGGAGTACACGCAGATACGCAGTATTTT | CASSYGLAGVHADTQYF | 17 | TRBV5-1 | NA | TRBD2 | TRBJ2-3
TGTGCCAGCAGCTTAGGTTTGAGCTCCTACAATGAGCAGTTCTTC | CASSLGLSSYNEQFF | 15 | TRBV7-2 | NA | NA | TRBJ2-1
TGCGCCAGCAGTGAGTTAAGGGTTGTTTACTGGACAGGGGACTACAATGAGCAGTTCTTC | CASSELRVVYWTGDYNEQFF | 20 | TRBV10-2 | NA | TRBD1 | TRBJ2-1
TGTGCCAGCAGCTTAGTTACCGGGACAGATGAAGCTTTCTTT | CASSLVTGTDEAFF | 14 | TRBV7-9 | NA | TRBD1 | TRBJ1-1
TGTGCCAGCAGTGCCCGGGCGGTTCTTAGCACAGATACGCAGTATTTT | CASSARAVLSTDTQYF | 16 | TRBV6-4 | NA | NA | TRBJ2-3
TGTGCCAGCGCCCCAGGTGTGCCGGGCTACGAGCAGTACTTC | CASAPGVPGYEQYF | 14 | TRBV27 | NA | NA | TRBJ2-7
TGTGCCACCAGCAGAGATCCCGATTTGATTGGCGGGGAGCTGTTTTTT | CATSRDPDLIGGELFF | 16 | TRBV15 | NA | NA | TRBJ2-2
TGTGCCAGCAGGGTCAGGACAGGGCCGTACCAAGAGACCCAGTACTTC | CASRVRTGPYQETQYF | 16 | TRBV27 | NA | TRBD1 | TRBJ2-5
TGTGCCAGCAATCGGGACGGAACTAGCACAGATACGCAGTATTTT | CASNRDGTSTDTQYF | 15 | TRBV9 | NA | NA | TRBJ2-3
TGCAGCGTAATCGGGACAGGGACTAACACCGGGGAGCTGTTTTTT | CSVIGTGTNTGELFF | 15 | TRBV29-1 | NA | TRBD1 | TRBJ2-2
TGTGCCAGCGGCTCTCGGGAGACAGGGCGCTACGAGCAGTACTTC | CASGSRETGRYEQYF | 15 | TRBV7-9 | NA | NA | TRBJ2-7
TGCAGCGTTGAAGAAGGCCAGGGCTACAATGAGCAGTTCTTC | CSVEEGQGYNEQFF | 14 | TRBV29-1 | NA | NA | TRBJ2-1
TGTGCCAGCAGCCCATGGGACAGAGCGAACACCGGGGAGCTGTTTTTT | CASSPWDRANTGELFF | 16 | TRBV5-4 | NA | TRBD1 | TRBJ2-2
TGTGCCAGGGCAAAAGGCTATGGCTACACCTTC | CARAKGYGYTF | 11 | TRBV21-1 | once | NA | TRBJ1-2
TGTGCCACCAGCAGAGTGGCGACGGGAATAGATACGCAGTATTTT | CATSRVATGIDTQYF | 15 | TRBV15 | NA | NA | TRBJ2-3
TGTGCCAGCAGTGCGCGGAGGGCCTACAATGAGCAGTTCTTC | CASSARRAYNEQFF | 14 | TRBV2 | NA | NA | TRBJ2-1
TGTGCCAGCAGGGGTGGGGCATTGAACTACAATGAGCAGTTCTTC | CASRGGALNYNEQFF | 15 | TRBV5-8 | NA | NA | TRBJ2-1
TGTGCCGTGATGGCAAAGCGGGAGTTTAGGGATACGCAGTATTTT | CAVMAKREFRDTQYF | 15 | TRBV30 | NA | TRBD2 | TRBJ2-3
TGTGCCAGCAGTCTCCGGGACAGGAGCTCCTACGAGCAGTACTTC | CASSLRDRSSYEQYF | 15 | TRBV5-8 | NA | TRBD1 | TRBJ2-7
TGCGCCAGCAGTGAGTTGGGGGGATTTAACACCGGGGAGCTGTTTTTT | CASSELGGFNTGELFF | 16 | TRBV10-2 | NA | NA | TRBJ2-2
TGTGCCAGCAGTTACGGAGGTTATAATTCACCCCTCCACTTT | CASSYGGYNSPLHF | 14 | TRBV6-5 | NA | NA | TRBJ1-6
TGTGCCAGCAGCTTAGTGGCGTGGCGAGGCACAGATACGCAGTATTTT | CASSLVAWRGTDTQYF | 16 | TRBV7-8 | NA | NA | TRBJ2-3
TGTGCCAGCGAAATAAGCGGATCCTACAATGAGCAGTTCTTC | CASEISGSYNEQFF | 14 | TRBV5-4 | NA | NA | TRBJ2-1
TGTGCCAGCAGCTTAGCCCTACCATCGACTCTTAGTGATATCTATGGCTACACCTTC | CASSLALPSTLSDIYGYTF | 19 | TRBV7-8 | NA | NA | TRBJ1-2
TGCGCCAGCAGCCAAGTGGGCCAGGGGTTGACCGGGGAGCTGTTTTTT | CASSQVGQGLTGELFF | 16 | TRBV4-1 | NA | NA | TRBJ2-2
TGTGCCAGCAGCCTAAACAACCTCAAGGGTGAGCAGTTCTTC | CASSLNNLKGEQFF | 14 | TRBV7-9 | NA | NA | TRBJ2-1
TGTGCCAGTAGTTCGACAGCAGCCTACGAGCAGTACTTC | CASSSTAAYEQYF | 13 | TRBV19 | NA | NA | TRBJ2-7
TGCGCCAGCAGCCAAGACGGGACAGGGTACTACGAGCAGTACTTC | CASSQDGTGYYEQYF | 15 | TRBV4-1 | once | TRBD1 | TRBJ2-7
TGCAGCGCCGTCCCCGGGACCGACACCGGGGAGCTGTTTTTT | CSAVPGTDTGELFF | 14 | TRBV29-1 | once | NA | TRBJ2-2
TGTGCCAGCAGCTTAGAGGTAGACTTAGAGTCCCAGTACTTC | CASSLEVDLESQYF | 14 | TRBV7-6 | NA | NA | TRBJ2-5
TGCGCCAGCAGCATTACTGTGGACCCCCAAGAGACCCAGTACTTC | CASSITVDPQETQYF | 15 | TRBV5-1 | NA | NA | TRBJ2-5
TGCGCCAGCAGCTTCAGATCTACTAGCACAGATACGCAGTATTTT | CASSFRSTSTDTQYF | 15 | TRBV5-1 | NA | NA | TRBJ2-3
TGCGCCAGCAACAGAGAGACCCAGTACTTC | CASNRETQYF | 10 | TRBV10-2 | NA | NA | TRBJ2-5
TGTGCCAGCAGCCCTTCGGAGGGTTATAGCAATCAGCCCCAGCATTTT | CASSPSEGYSNQPQHF | 16 | TRBV7-9 | NA | NA | TRBJ1-5
TGTGCCAGCAGCTTGACAGGGGGGTGGGAGCAGTACTTC | CASSLTGGWEQYF | 13 | TRBV7-9 | NA | TRBD1 | TRBJ2-7
TGTGCCAGCAGGTCGGGGCAGCGGATGTATGGCTACACCTTC | CASRSGQRMYGYTF | 14 | TRBV5-6 | NA | NA | TRBJ1-2
TGCGCCAGCAGCTGGAGACAGGGGAGAACTAATGAAAAACTGTTTTTT | CASSWRQGRTNEKLFF | 16 | TRBV5-1 | NA | TRBD1 | TRBJ1-4
TGTGCCAGCAGCTTGGCTAGCCGGGGGGAGCAGTACTTC | CASSLASRGEQYF | 13 | TRBV7-9 | NA | NA | TRBJ2-7
TGTGCCAGCAGCTCCCGGGGGGGCTCGGGAACCGGGGAGCTGTTTTTT | CASSSRGGSGTGELFF | 16 | TRBV7-9 | NA | TRBD2 | TRBJ2-2
TGTGCCAGCAGCCCCCCCCAGATGAACACTGAAGCTTTCTTT | CASSPPQMNTEAFF | 14 | TRBV7-6 | NA | NA | TRBJ1-1
TGTGCCAGCAGAGGGCGGACTTCCAGCGGGGAGCTGTTTTTT | CASRGRTSSGELFF | 14 | TRBV28 | NA | NA | TRBJ2-2